Sequencing of this TCR beta chain was carried out in a study of T cell clonotyping in hematopoietic cell transplantation. Germline loops: CDR1 DFQATT, CDR2 SNEGSKA (reference sequence). V was cut by 6 bases and J by 6 bases, with 11 bases left in between. This CDR3 region has 11 residues. Method: immunoSEQ multiplex PCR; TCRdb's copy keeps in-frame clones and lacks some. This sample has fewer than 70,000 clones, with approximately 94% found just once. The chain links TRBV20-1 to TRBJ1-2; D is unclear. This receptor was obtained from a man between 50 and 59 years old in good health. Some clones in this sample may be carry-over from other donors' samples. The source material was peripheral blood mononuclear cells. The CDR3 loop reads CSATGFHGYTF. DNA for the CDR3: TGCAGTGCCACGGGGTTTCATGGCTACACCTTC.